These 22 T cell receptor beta chains were sequenced from one sample in a study of blood T cells in healthy people across ages. With a J-beta primer mix and a sample-barcoded 5' primer, a second PCR ran about 7 to 11 cycles. TCRdb re-called the 5' RACE reads with MiXCR, one entry per CDR3 protein. The data hold roughly 1,500,000 distinct CDR3 sequences, with about 35% observed a single time. Material for sequencing was blood. The source of these receptors is a woman aged 25 to 39 in good health.

A note on this clonotype: Possible read error: a much larger clone is one base away. The chain employs TRBV20-1 and TRBJ2-7; the D gene could be TRBD1 or TRBD2 (6 bases each). The CDR3 is 15 residues long. The germline CDR1 and CDR2 sequences are DFQATT and SNEGSKA (reference sequence). CDR3: CSAGDPGAHSYEQYF. The CDR3 DNA sequence: TGCAGTGCTGGAGACCCGGGGGCCCACTCCTACGAGCAGTACTTC.

This clonotype was observed a few times. The rearrangement joins TRBV3-1 to TRBJ2-7; TRBD1 matches 7 bases. Looked up from germline, CDR1 is LGHDT and CDR2 is YNNKEL (reference sequence). The CDR3 runs to 16 residues. Trimming took 4 bases from V and 3 from J; bases not matched to a gene: 12. In DNA, the CDR3 is TGTGCCAGCAGCCCGACTCCGGGACAGAAAGTCTACGAGCAGTACTTC. It codes for CASSPTPGQKVYEQYF.

The CDR3 loop reads CASSLVLAGGFYEQYF. The CDR3 bases are TGCGCCAGCAGCCTTGTCCTAGCGGGAGGGTTCTACGAGCAGTACTTC. The chain uses TRBV5-1 and TRBJ2-4; 12 bases agree with TRBD2. The last part of the DNA fits TRBJ2-7 better; the J call may be wrong. Germline-derived CDR1 and CDR2 are SGHRS and YFSETQ. CDR3 length: 16 residues.

The rearrangement links TRBV20-1 to TRBJ2-3, with D perhaps matching TRBD2 (5 bases). Trimming removed 6 bases at V and 0 bases at J, with 10 bases between. The CDR3 is 13 amino acids. Germline V lookup: CDR1 DFQATT, CDR2 SNEGSKA (reference sequence). Here the CDR3 DNA reads TGCAGTGCCGAAAGGACTAGCACAGATACGCAGTATTTT. It specifies CSAERTSTDTQYF.

The chain recombines TRBV27 with TRBJ2-7; D perhaps matches TRBD2 (6 bases). Germline assignment: CDR1 MNHEY and CDR2 SMNVEV (reference sequence). CDR3 size: 16 residues. V lost 4 bases and J lost 0, with 16 bases in between. CDR3 sequence (DNA): TGTGCCAGCAGTTCCTCGACTAGGAGGAGCTCCTACGAGCAGTACTTC. This sequence encodes CASSSSTRRSSYEQYF.

The chain carries TRBV7-9 and TRBJ2-1; TRBD2 agrees at 12 bases. Trimming took 6 bases from V and 10 from J; bases not matched to a gene: 4. CDR1 and CDR2 from the germline V gene are SEHNR and FQNEAQ (reference sequence). This CDR3 is built from 13 residues. CDR3 DNA: TGTGCCAGCAGACTAGCGGGAGGTCGCGAGCAGTTCTTC. Translated, it gives CASRLAGGREQFF.

This clonotype was counted between two and nine times. This sequence joins TRBV10-3 and TRBJ1-5, with TRBD1 matching over 7 bases. Trimming removed 5 bases from V and 0 bases from J; junction bases left unmatched: 4. Looked up from germline, CDR1 is ENHRY and CDR2 is SYGVKD. The CDR3 consists of 15 residues. The CDR3 sequence: CAISRQGDSNQPQHF. The CDR3 DNA reads TGTGCCATCAGTCGACAGGGCGATAGCAATCAGCCCCAGCATTTT.

About this clonotype itself: An end of the junction does not agree with germline; a read error may underlie this. V gene TRBV15 combines with J gene TRBJ1-1; D is undetermined. This CDR3 has 13 amino acids. Germline CDR1 LNHNV, CDR2 YYDKDF (reference sequence). The CDR3 region has the DNA TGTGCCACCAGCAGTCCTCCACCCTCTGAGGCTTTCTTT. Its protein product is CATSSPPPSEAFF.

The rearrangement uses TRBV11-2 and TRBJ2-7, with D possibly being TRBD1 or TRBD2 (7 bases each). The CDR3 length is 14 residues. Germline V lookup: CDR1 SGHAT, CDR2 FQNNGV. The V gene lost 4 bases and the J gene lost 7 bases, with 17 bases spanning the gap. Here the CDR3 reads CASSSPGGANEQYF. The CDR3 DNA reads TGTGCCAGCAGCTCGCCAGGGGGGGCGAATGAGCAGTACTTC.

This clonotype was seen a few times. The V gene is TRBV9, the J gene TRBJ2-5; TRBD1 might be the D (6 bases). The J call may not be correct, given that the DNA end is closer to TRBJ2-7. The CDR3 covers 13 residues. CDR1 and CDR2 from the germline V gene are SGDLS and YYNGEE. CDR3 nucleotides: TGTGCCGCCTCCAGGGGAGCGGACGGCGAGCAGTACTTC. Its protein is CAASRGADGEQYF.

The rearrangement joins TRBV19 to TRBJ2-3; no clear D. Trimming removed 7 bases from V and 1 base from J, with 21 bases in between. Per the germline V gene, CDR1 is LNHDA and CDR2 is SQIVND (reference sequence). The CDR3 is 17 residues long. CDR3: CASKASWGVLGTDTQYF. Here the CDR3 DNA reads TGTGCCAGTAAGGCTAGTTGGGGTGTACTCGGCACAGATACGCAGTATTTT.

This sequence joins TRBV5-4 and TRBJ2-1; 14 positions match TRBD2. Germline-derived CDR1 and CDR2 are SGHNT and YYREEE (reference sequence). Losses at the gene ends were 4 bases for V and 9 bases for J; bases not matched to a gene: 6. CDR3 length equals 15 residues. CDR3 bases: TGTGCCAGCAGCACGGGACTAGCGGGAGAGGGTGAGCAGTTCTTC. This codes for CASSTGLAGEGEQFF.

This rearrangement joins TRBV7-9 to TRBJ1-1, with a tentative D call TRBD1 (6 bases). Germline V gives CDR1 SEHNR, CDR2 FQNEAQ (reference sequence). V was clipped by 3 bases and J by 3 bases, with 14 bases between them. The CDR3 runs 15 residues. CDR3 nucleotides: TGTGCCAGCAGCTTCGGGGGCAGCCGATACACTGAAGCTTTCTTT. It encodes CASSFGGSRYTEAFF.

This clonotype was found a few times. CDR3 region: CASSLSPGQSSYNEQFF. CDR3 nucleotide sequence: TGTGCCAGCAGCTTAAGCCCGGGACAAAGCTCCTACAATGAGCAGTTCTTC. The rearrangement uses TRBV11-3 and TRBJ2-1; D might be TRBD1 (6 bases). The CDR3 spans 17 residues. The V end lost 2 bases, the J end lost 0 bases, and 14 bases lay between the germline ends. Per the germline V gene, CDR1 is SGHNT and CDR2 is YENEEA.

The chain joins TRBV7-9 to TRBJ2-1; 7 positions agree with TRBD2. V lost 5 bases to trimming and J lost 0 bases; unmatched junction nucleotides: 10. In germline, CDR1 is SEHNR, CDR2 FQNEAQ (reference sequence). The CDR3 is 17 amino acids. CDR3 coding DNA: TGTGCCAGCAGCCCACCTAGCGGAACCAGCTCCTACAATGAGCAGTTCTTC. Translation gives CASSPPSGTSSYNEQFF. Supplemented by reference TRBV7-9 and TRBJ2-1, the full variable domain reads DTGVSQNPRHKITKRGQNVTFRCDPISEHNRLYWYRQTLGQGPEFLTYFQNEAQLEKSRLLSDRFSAERPKGSFSTLEIQRTEQGDSAMYLCASSPPSGTSSYNEQFFGPGTRLTVL.

The chain recombines TRBV5-4 with TRBJ1-1; D is undetermined. V was clipped by 7 bases and J by 4 bases, with 17 bases between them. The CDR3 spans 14 residues. CDR1 is SGHNT and CDR2 is YYREEE in the germline V gene (reference sequence). The CDR3: CASAALGEGTEAFF. The CDR3 DNA reads TGTGCCAGCGCCGCCCTCGGGGAGGGCACTGAAGCTTTCTTT.

This chain uses TRBV29-1 with TRBJ2-5, with D perhaps matching TRBD2 (5 bases). The DNA end lines up better with TRBJ2-7; the J call may be wrong. This CDR3 has 12 amino acids. The germline V gene has CDR1 SQVTM and CDR2 ANQGSEA. The CDR3: CSVPARGGEQYF. Here the CDR3 DNA reads TGCAGCGTGCCTGCCCGGGGTGGCGAGCAGTACTTC.

The V and J genes are TRBV3-1 and TRBJ2-7; D is tentatively TRBD1 or TRBD2 (5 bases each). Germline CDR1 LGHDT, CDR2 YNNKEL (reference sequence). V was clipped by 1 base and J by 7 bases, with 17 bases between them. CDR3 length: 15 amino acids. Written as DNA, the CDR3 is TGTGCCAGCAGCCAAGTTTTGGGGACCTCCGTTGAGCAGTACTTC. Its translation: CASSQVLGTSVEQYF.

This clonotype was counted a few times. The rearrangement links TRBV20-1 to TRBJ2-1; TRBD2 matches 16 bases. Germline CDR1 and CDR2: DFQATT and SNEGSKA (reference sequence). V trimming: 2 bases; J trimming: 12 bases; junction bases outside the gene matches: 7. CDR3 length equals 15 residues. The CDR3 DNA sequence: TGCAGTGCTAGACTCGGGACTAGCGGGGGGGCTGCGCAGTTCTTC. Its translation: CSARLGTSGGAAQFF.

V is TRBV20-1 and J is TRBJ2-3; TRBD1 matches at 10 bases. The CDR3 consists of 19 residues. The junction had 12 bases not matched to a gene; V was cut back by 0 bases and J by 0 bases. Germline V CDR1 and CDR2: DFQATT, SNEGSKA (reference sequence). This CDR3 reads CSARDLPWTGGRSTDTQYF. The CDR3 DNA is TGCAGTGCTAGAGATCTCCCCTGGACAGGGGGTAGGAGCACAGATACGCAGTATTTT.

The chain is built from TRBV12-3 or TRBV12-4 and TRBJ2-3; 10 nucleotides agree with TRBD2. This CDR3 has 16 amino acids. Trimming cost V 0 bases and J 5 bases; bases outside gene matches: 5. The DNA of the CDR3 is TGTGCCAGCAGTTTAGCGGCTAGCGGGAGATTAGATACGCAGTATTTT. Translated: CASSLAASGRLDTQYF.

This chain links TRBV5-5 with TRBJ1-2, with D perhaps TRBD1 (6 bases). The CDR3 contains 18 residues. V lost 1 base and J lost 8, with 27 bases in between. Germline V lookup: CDR1 SGHKS, CDR2 YYEKEE (reference sequence). CDR3 nucleotide sequence: TGTGCCAGCAGCTTGTCCTCGAATGGGGGCTACGGGGGATGGGGCTACACCTTC. As protein: CASSLSSNGGYGGWGYTF. Complete variable domain (other parts from reference TRBV5-5 and TRBJ1-2): DAGVTQSPTHLIKTRGQQVTLRCSPISGHKSVSWYQQVLGQGPQFIFQYYEKEERGRGNFPDRFSARQFPNYSSELNVNALLLGDSALYLCASSLSSNGGYGGWGYTFGSGTRLTVV.